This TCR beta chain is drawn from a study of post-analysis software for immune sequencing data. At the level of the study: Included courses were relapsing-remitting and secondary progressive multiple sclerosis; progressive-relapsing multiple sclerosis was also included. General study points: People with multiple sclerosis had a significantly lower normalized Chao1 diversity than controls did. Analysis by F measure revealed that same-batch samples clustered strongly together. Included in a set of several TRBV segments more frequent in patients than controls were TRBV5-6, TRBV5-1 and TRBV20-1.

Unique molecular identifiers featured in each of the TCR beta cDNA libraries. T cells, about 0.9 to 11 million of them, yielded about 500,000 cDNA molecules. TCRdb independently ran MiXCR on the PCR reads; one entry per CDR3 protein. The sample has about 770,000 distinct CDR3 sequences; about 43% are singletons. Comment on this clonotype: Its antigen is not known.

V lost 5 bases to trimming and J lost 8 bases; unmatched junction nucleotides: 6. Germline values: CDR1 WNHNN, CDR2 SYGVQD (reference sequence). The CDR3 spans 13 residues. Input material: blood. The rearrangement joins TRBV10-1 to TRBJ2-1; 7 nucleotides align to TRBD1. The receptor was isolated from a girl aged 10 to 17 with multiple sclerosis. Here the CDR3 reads CASSQRQGDEQFF. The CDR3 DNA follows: TGCGCCAGCAGTCAGAGACAGGGTGATGAGCAGTTCTTC.